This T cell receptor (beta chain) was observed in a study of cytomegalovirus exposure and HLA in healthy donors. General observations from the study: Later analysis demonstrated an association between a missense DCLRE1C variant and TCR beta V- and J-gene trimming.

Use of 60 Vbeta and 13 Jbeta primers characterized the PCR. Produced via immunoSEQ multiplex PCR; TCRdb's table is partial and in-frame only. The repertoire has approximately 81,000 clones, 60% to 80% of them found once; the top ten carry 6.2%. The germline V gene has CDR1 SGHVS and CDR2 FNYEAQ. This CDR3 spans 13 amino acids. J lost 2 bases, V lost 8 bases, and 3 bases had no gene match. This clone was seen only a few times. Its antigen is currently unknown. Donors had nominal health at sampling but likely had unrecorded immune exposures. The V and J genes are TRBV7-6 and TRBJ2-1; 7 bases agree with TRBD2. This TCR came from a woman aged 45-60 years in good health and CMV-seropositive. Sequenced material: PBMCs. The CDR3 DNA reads TGTGCCAGCCCCGGGACTACCTACAATGAGCAGTTCTTC. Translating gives CASPGTTYNEQFF. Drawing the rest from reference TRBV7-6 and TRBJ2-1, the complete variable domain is GAGVSQSPRYKVTKRGQDVALRCDPISGHVSLYWYRQALGQGPEFLTYFNYEAQQDKSGLPNDRFSAERPEGSISTLTIQRTEQRDSAMYRCASPGTTYNEQFFGPGTRLTVL.